A selection of T cell receptor beta chains follows, all from one sample in a study of blood T cells in healthy people across ages. TCRdb reprocessed the 5' RACE reads via MiXCR and lists one record per CDR3 protein. The sample carries hundreds of thousands of distinct CDR3 sequences, around 25% recorded once. These data also featured in a second study, about T cells of mothers and their children.

Material for sequencing was blood. These receptors were collected from a boy aged 5-17 years in good health. CDR3s include the opening cysteine and the closing phenylalanine or tryptophan. A D gene is named only where the DNA matches it firmly. Only some rows state a clone size, as once, few, many or a class for expanded clones.

clone size | D gene | J gene | V gene | CDR3 DNA | CDR3 protein
few | - | TRBJ2-5 | TRBV6-5 | TGTGCCAGCAGGCGGGGACAGCAGCAAGAGACCCAGTACTTC | CASRRGQQQETQYF
few | - | TRBJ1-2 | TRBV11-2 | TGTGCCAGCACCCAGTACAGTTTTGGCTACACCTTC | CASTQYSFGYTF
few | - | TRBJ2-1 | TRBV29-1 | TGCAGCGTTCAAGGGGGGTACAATGAGCAGTTCTTC | CSVQGGYNEQFF
few | - | TRBJ1-1 | TRBV16 | TGTGCCAGCAGCCAATCGAAACAGGGTGAAGCTTTCTTT | CASSQSKQGEAFF
- | - | TRBJ2-7 | TRBV7-9 | TGTGCCAGCAGCTTAGCGCTTGGGCAGGCTTACGAGCAGTACTTC | CASSLALGQAYEQYF
- | - | TRBJ2-6 | TRBV7-7 | TGTGCTAGCAGCTTTTTCTCTGGGGCCAACGTCCTGACTTTC | CASSFFSGANVLTF
- | TRBD2 | TRBJ2-1 | TRBV5-1 | TGCGCCAGCAGCATGGCTAGCGGGGGTTCCTACAATGAGCAGTTCTTC | CASSMASGGSYNEQFF
few | - | TRBJ2-5 | TRBV5-1 | TGCGCCAGCAGCTTTGGCGGACAGTCCGCCCAAGAGGCCCAGTACTTC | CASSFGGQSAQEAQYF
- | - | TRBJ1-2 | TRBV21-1 | TGTGCCAGCAGGACGGGTTATGGCTACACCTTC | CASRTGYGYTF
few | - | TRBJ2-1 | TRBV29-1 | TGCAGCGTGGGTCGGCGCATTGTGGGCAATGAGCAGTTCTTC | CSVGRRIVGNEQFF
- | - | TRBJ1-4 | TRBV2 | TGTGCCAGCAGTGACCGACAATCTAATGAACAACTGTTTTTT | CASSDRQSNEQLFF
- | - | TRBJ1-1 | TRBV9 | TGTGCCAGCAGCGTAGTTGAGGTCGGTCTCTTCCAGAACACTGAAGCTTTCTTT | CASSVVEVGLFQNTEAFF
- | - | TRBJ2-7 | TRBV7-9 | TGTGCCAGCAGTTATCCATGGGGGTCTAGCTCCTACGAGCAGTACTTC | CASSYPWGSSSYEQYF
- | - | TRBJ2-2 | TRBV19 | TGTGCCAGTACCAGCGCCACAGGGGAGCTGTTTTTT | CASTSATGELFF
- | - | TRBJ2-2 | TRBV5-1 | TGCGCCAGCAGCCATGTTCTACAGGGAAACACCGGGGAGCTGTTTTTT | CASSHVLQGNTGELFF
- | - | TRBJ2-3 | TRBV29-1 | TGCAGCGTTGAAGGGCTAGGAAGCACAGATACGCAGTATTTT | CSVEGLGSTDTQYF
- | TRBD1 | TRBJ2-1 | TRBV27 | TGTGCCAGCAGTGTTACAGGGGGTCCATACAATGAGCAGTTCTTC | CASSVTGGPYNEQFF
few | - | TRBJ2-5 | TRBV20-1 | TGCAGTCTTCGCCCCGGGAGTCAAGAGACCCAGTACTTC | CSLRPGSQETQYF
few | - | TRBJ2-7 | TRBV2 | TGTGCCAGCAGTGAAGGCCGCCGGGCGGCCTCCTACGAGCAGTACTTC | CASSEGRRAASYEQYF
- | TRBD1 | TRBJ2-5 | TRBV5-8 | TGTGCCAGCAGCTTTGGTGGGGGGACAGGGGAAGAGACCCAGTACTTC | CASSFGGGTGEETQYF
- | - | TRBJ2-7 | TRBV3-1 | TGTGCCAGCAGCCATCCCGGGGGCCACGAGCAGTACTTC | CASSHPGGHEQYF
- | - | TRBJ2-7 | TRBV20-1 | TGCAGTGCTAGCCCCACGGGGCTCAACTACGAGCAGTACTTC | CSASPTGLNYEQYF
- | - | TRBJ2-3 | TRBV4-3 | TGCGCCAGCAGCCTAGTGAACCAGCACGGTACGCAGTATTTT | CASSLVNQHGTQYF
- | - | TRBJ1-4 | TRBV20-1 | TGCAGTGTCGTGGACGGTTCTAATGAAAAACTGTTTTTT | CSVVDGSNEKLFF
- | - | TRBJ2-2 | TRBV2 | TGTGCCAGCAGGGCGGTTTCGAACACCGGGGAGCTGTTTTTT | CASRAVSNTGELFF
few | TRBD2 | TRBJ2-1 | TRBV3-1 | TGTGCCAGCAGCCATTCCGGGACTAGTGGCCATGAGCAGTTCTTC | CASSHSGTSGHEQFF
once | TRBD1 | TRBJ2-5 | TRBV7-6 | TGTGCCAGCAGCTTAGCAGATGGGTTTGGGGACAGGGGGCACCAATCGACCCAGTACTTC | CASSLADGFGDRGHQSTQYF
- | - | TRBJ2-1 | TRBV12-3/TRBV12-4 | TGTGCCAGCAGTTTCGAAGCTGTCCCCTACAATGAGCAGTTCTTC | CASSFEAVPYNEQFF
- | TRBD2 | TRBJ2-5 | TRBV28 | TGTGCCAGCAGTGACACGGCGGGAGGCCAGGGAGAGACCCAGTACTTC | CASSDTAGGQGETQYF
few | TRBD1 | TRBJ2-1 | TRBV5-1 | TGCGCCAGCAGCTTCAGGACAGGGTTAACCTACAATGAGCAGTTCTTC | CASSFRTGLTYNEQFF
many | TRBD1 | TRBJ2-7 | TRBV5-1 | TGCGCCAGCAGCCGCGACAGGGCTGGCTACGAGCAGTACTTC | CASSRDRAGYEQYF
few | - | TRBJ2-5 | TRBV29-1 | TGCAGCGTGGACACGGAGGGTGGGGCCCAGTACTTC | CSVDTEGGAQYF
few | - | TRBJ2-1 | TRBV4-1 | TGCGCCAGCAGCCAAGACGGACTCTACAATGAGCAGTTCTTC | CASSQDGLYNEQFF
- | - | TRBJ2-3 | TRBV12-5 | TGTGCTAGTGGCCAGACAGATACGCAGTATTTT | CASGQTDTQYF
- | - | TRBJ2-7 | TRBV5-1 | TGCGCCAGCAGCGTCGCAGGCTACGAGCAGTACTTC | CASSVAGYEQYF
few | TRBD2 | TRBJ2-4 | TRBV7-8 | TGTGCCAGCAGCTTAGCGTTGTGGCTAGCGGACAAAAACATTCAGTACTTC | CASSLALWLADKNIQYF
- | TRBD2 | TRBJ2-3 | TRBV7-2 | TGTGCGAGACCGGGACTAGCGGGAGAAGGCACAGATACGCAGTATTTT | CARPGLAGEGTDTQYF
- | TRBD1 | TRBJ2-5 | TRBV20-1 | TGCAGTGCTAGAGATCAACAGGGGCAAGAGACCCAGTACTTC | CSARDQQGQETQYF
- | - | TRBJ2-5 | TRBV9 | TGTGCCAGCAGCGTAGCTGGCAGGGGCGGGGAGACCCAGTACTTC | CASSVAGRGGETQYF
few | - | TRBJ2-7 | TRBV10-2 | TGCGCCAGCAGTGAGTCGTTCGGGACTTACTACGAGCAGTACTTC | CASSESFGTYYEQYF
once | TRBD1 | TRBJ2-3 | TRBV5-6 | TGTGCCAGCAGACGGGACAGGGATCTAATGTGGGATGCGCAGTATTTT | CASRRDRDLMWDAQYF
- | TRBD1 | TRBJ1-4 | TRBV7-6 | TGTGCCAGCAGCTTAGTTGGACAGGGTGCAACTAATGAAAAACTGTTTTTT | CASSLVGQGATNEKLFF
few | - | TRBJ1-5 | TRBV6-2/TRBV6-3 | TGTGCCAGCAGACCGCATTTGGGACATCAGCCCCAGCATTTT | CASRPHLGHQPQHF
- | - | TRBJ2-7 | TRBV28 | TGTGCCAGCAGTCCCCTACAGGGCTTGATCTACGAGCAGTACTTC | CASSPLQGLIYEQYF
- | - | TRBJ2-1 | TRBV5-1 | TGCGCCAGCAGCTTGGGGAACTACCTATACAATGAGCAGTTCTTC | CASSLGNYLYNEQFF
- | - | TRBJ2-5 | TRBV15 | TGTGCCACCAGCAGCATAGACAGTGACGTACAAGAGACCCAGTACTTC | CATSSIDSDVQETQYF
once | - | TRBJ2-4 | TRBV20-1 | TGCAGTGCTAGAGGCCGTATAGGGAATTGGGGGAACATTCAGTACTTC | CSARGRIGNWGNIQYF
- | - | TRBJ2-5 | TRBV7-2 | TGTGCCAGCAGCTTAGAACTGGATGCGGAGACCCAGTACTTC | CASSLELDAETQYF
few | - | TRBJ2-6 | TRBV29-1 | TGCAGCGTTGATGACTCTGGGGCCAACGTCCTGACTTTC | CSVDDSGANVLTF
few | - | TRBJ1-6 | TRBV25-1 | TGTGCCAGCAGTGGATTCGCAGGCGGGAGTTCACCCCTCCACTTT | CASSGFAGGSSPLHF
few | - | TRBJ2-1 | TRBV4-2 | TGTGCCAGCAGCCAACAGGAGGGTGACAATGAGCAGTTCTTC | CASSQQEGDNEQFF
few | - | TRBJ2-2 | TRBV20-1 | TGCAGTGCTAGAGATCCGGGACCGGGGGCCTCCGGGGAGCTGTTTTTT | CSARDPGPGASGELFF
- | TRBD1 | TRBJ2-7 | TRBV20-1 | TGCAGTGCAGCTCCGGGACAGGGCTACGAGCAGTACTTC | CSAAPGQGYEQYF
- | - | TRBJ1-4 | TRBV23-1 | TGCGCCAGCAGTCAATCAGCGGGGAAAACTAATGAAAAACTGTTTTTT | CASSQSAGKTNEKLFF
few | - | TRBJ2-1 | TRBV29-1 | TGCAGCGTTGGAAGACTAACCTCCTACAATGAGCAGTTCTTC | CSVGRLTSYNEQFF
- | - | TRBJ1-2 | TRBV27 | TGTGCCAGCAGTTTTCAAGGATTCTATGGCTACACCTTC | CASSFQGFYGYTF
few | TRBD2 | TRBJ2-7 | TRBV7-2 | TGTGCCAGCAGCACATCTGTGACTAGCGTGTACGAGCAGTACTTC | CASSTSVTSVYEQYF
- | - | TRBJ2-3 | TRBV29-1 | TGCAGCGTCGATCCAGGTGGGACAGATACGCAGTATTTT | CSVDPGGTDTQYF
- | - | TRBJ2-7 | TRBV12-3/TRBV12-4 | TGTGCCAGCAGTTTATGGGACGGTTCCTACGAGCAGTACTTC | CASSLWDGSYEQYF
few | TRBD2 | TRBJ2-3 | TRBV27 | TGCGCCAGCAGCCCAGGTGTGGTAGCGGGCTCCCGCCGCCCGCAGTATTTT | CASSPGVVAGSRRPQYF